This T cell receptor beta chain emerged from a study of blood T cell repertoires in COVID-19. Study as a whole: T cells, B-cell-depleted T cells, or PBMCs provided the cDNA or gDNA that served as material.

In the original workflow: Counts of nucleated cells, estimated from reference gene primer amplification, were obtained. Some clones are missing from TCRdb's copy, which holds only in-frame ones; the method was immunoSEQ multiplex PCR. V, J and clone size are those of that table, while D and trimming were read from the DNA. The table records about 300,000 clones, around 88% of them present only once. Trimming shortened V by 3 bases and J by 0 bases, and 7 bases separated the two germline ends. In germline, CDR1 is KGHDR, CDR2 SFDVKD. The CDR3 spans 15 residues. Sequences were obtained from peripheral blood. This rearrangement joins TRBV24-1 to TRBJ2-2; no clear D. This sequence originates from a woman aged 30 to 39 who had recovered from COVID-19. CDR3 in amino acids: CATSDPTPNTGELFF. CDR3 in DNA: TGTGCCACCAGTGATCCGACACCGAACACCGGGGAGCTGTTTTTT.